This TCR beta chain was observed in a study of control samples from healthy donors and cancer patients. Only in-frame clones appear in the TCRdb table, and some are missing; sequencing was by immunoSEQ multiplex PCR. The sample gives about 180,000 clones, roughly 92% of which show up once; 1.4% is in the top ten. V was trimmed by 0 bases and J by 6 bases, leaving 13 bases between them. CDR1 is SGHRS, CDR2 YFSETQ, per germline. This CDR3 region has 16 residues. The J gene is TRBJ1-6, the V gene TRBV5-1; D gene uncertain. The clonotype comes from a man aged 25 to 45 in good health. Sample: blood. This chain's CDR3 is CASSLVTLGTNSPLHF. The CDR3 nucleotides are TGCGCCAGCAGCTTGGTTACCTTGGGTACTAATTCACCCCTCCACTTT. Full variable domain (missing parts from reference TRBV5-1 and TRBJ1-6): KAGVTQTPRYLIKTRGQQVTLSCSPISGHRSVSWYQQTPGQGLQFLFEYFSETQRNKGNFPGRFSGRQFSNSRSEMNVSTLELGDSALYLCASSLVTLGTNSPLHFGNGTRLTVT.